Following are 29 T cell receptor beta chains from one sample sequenced in a study of OX40 agonist ivuxolimab in advanced cancers. Profiled with immunoSEQ multiplex PCR; TCRdb holds only in-frame clones, not every one. The sample lists fewer than 80,000 clones; roughly nine tenths were seen once. This sample comprised CD4+ or CD8+ T cells sorted from blood, obtained in a trial of the OX40 agonist ivuxolimab. The source is an adult with an advanced solid tumor such as melanoma, head and neck, liver or kidney cancer.

This chain connects TRBV9 to TRBJ2-5; TRBD1 matches at 8 bases. V lost 0 bases and J lost 3; bases outside the gene matches: 7. CDR3 size: 16 residues. CDR1 is SGDLS and CDR2 is YYNGEE in the germline V gene. CDR3 DNA sequence: TGTGCCAGCAGCGTAGGCGGACAGGGACCTGAAGAGACCCAGTACTTC. Amino acids: CASSVGGQGPEETQYF.

V and J are TRBV19 and TRBJ2-2; TRBD2 is a possible D gene (5 bases). Germline CDR1 LNHDA, CDR2 SQIVND (reference sequence). Deletions cut 1 base from V and 1 base from J, with 10 bases between. This CDR3 contains 16 residues. The CDR3 loop is CASSIGPSGNTGELFF. For the CDR3, the DNA is TGTGCCAGTAGTATAGGCCCCAGCGGGAACACCGGGGAGCTGTTTTTT.

This clone has just a few counts. This chain uses TRBV7-9 with TRBJ2-1, with a possible D match to TRBD2 (5 bases). Germline values: CDR1 SEHNR, CDR2 FQNEAQ (reference sequence). Between the trimmed V and J ends, which lost 8 bases and 7 bases, there was a span of 18 bases. The CDR3 length is 14 residues. CDR3 protein: CASDGGYIMNEQFF. The CDR3 DNA is TGTGCCAGCGACGGCGGGTATATTATGAATGAGCAGTTCTTC.

The CDR3 spells CASSTGGRAYEQYF. CDR3 DNA: TGTGCCAGCAGCACAGGAGGTAGGGCCTACGAGCAGTACTTC. V gene TRBV5-4 combines with J gene TRBJ2-7; the D gene could be TRBD1 or TRBD2 (5 bases each). Germline V gene lookup returns CDR1 SGHNT and CDR2 YYREEE (reference sequence). The V end was cut by 4 bases, the J end by 2 bases, with 13 bases between. The CDR3 runs to 14 residues. Full variable domain (rest looked up from reference TRBV5-4 and TRBJ2-7): ETGVTQSPTHLIKTRGQQVTLRCSSQSGHNTVSWYQQALGQGPQFIFQYYREEENGRGNFPPRFSGLQFPNYSSELNVNALELDDSALYLCASSTGGRAYEQYFGPGTRLTVT.

V usage is TRBV15 and J usage is TRBJ2-7, with D maybe TRBD2 (5 bases). Germline CDR1 is LNHNV and CDR2 is YYDKDF (reference sequence). The CDR3 covers 13 residues. Trimming removed 1 base at V and 3 bases at J, with 7 bases between. DNA of the CDR3: TGTGCCACCAGCAGAGTGGGAGACTACGAGCAGTACTTC. Its protein product is CATSRVGDYEQYF. Looking up the rest from reference TRBV15 and TRBJ2-7 gives the full variable domain: DAMVIQNPRYQVTQFGKPVTLSCSQTLNHNVMYWYQQKSSQAPKLLFHYYDKDFNNEADTPDNFQSRRPNTSFCFLDIRSPGLGDTAMYLCATSRVGDYEQYFGPGTRLTVT.

The chain has TRBV5-1 and TRBJ2-7, with 8 bases lining up with TRBD1. There are 15 residues in the CDR3. J lost 3 bases, V lost 0 bases, and 5 bases had no gene match. The germline CDR1 and CDR2 sequences are SGHRS and YFSETQ. The CDR3 loop is CASSLGRGQFYEQYF. Written as DNA, the CDR3 is TGCGCCAGCAGCTTGGGCAGGGGGCAATTCTACGAGCAGTACTTC. Full variable domain (remainder filled in from reference TRBV5-1 and TRBJ2-7): KAGVTQTPRYLIKTRGQQVTLSCSPISGHRSVSWYQQTPGQGLQFLFEYFSETQRNKGNFPGRFSGRQFSNSRSEMNVSTLELGDSALYLCASSLGRGQFYEQYFGPGTRLTVT.

This chain's CDR3 is CASSLALSLGNQPQHF. In DNA, the CDR3 is TGTGCCAGCAGCTTAGCGTTATCCCTGGGGAATCAGCCCCAGCATTTT. The rearrangement links TRBV7-2 to TRBJ1-5; D gene ambiguous. The V end was cut by 0 bases, the J end by 4 bases, with 13 bases between. In germline, CDR1 is SGHTA, CDR2 FQGNSA. This CDR3 is 16 amino acids long.

About this clone itself: This same CDR3 is encoded by further DNA sequences in the sample. The rearrangement joins TRBV10-3 to TRBJ2-7; D call uncertain. Trimming removed 0 bases from V and 4 bases from J, with 4 bases in between. Per the germline V gene, CDR1 is ENHRY and CDR2 is SYGVKD. The CDR3 consists of 12 residues. This chain's CDR3 is CAISESSYEQYF. Here the CDR3 DNA reads TGTGCCATCAGTGAGTCAAGTTACGAGCAGTACTTC.

The chain employs TRBV7-9 and TRBJ1-6, with D tentatively TRBD1 (6 bases). Germline values: CDR1 SEHNR, CDR2 FQNEAQ (reference sequence). CDR3 size: 14 residues. The ends were cut back, 1 base at V and 8 bases at J, with 9 bases in the middle. The CDR3 nucleotides are TGTGCCAGCAGCTTAGTAGGGGGGGATTCACCCCTCCACTTT. Translating gives CASSLVGGDSPLHF.

This chain connects TRBV10-2 to TRBJ2-1, with D possibly being TRBD1 (5 bases). The germline V and J ends were trimmed by 3 bases and 5 bases, with 17 bases remaining between them. There are 16 residues in the CDR3. Germline CDR1 reads WSHSY; CDR2 reads SAAADI. CDR3 protein: CASSEGARSPDNEQFF. DNA of the CDR3: TGCGCCAGCAGTGAAGGGGCCCGCTCGCCCGACAATGAGCAGTTCTTC.

The chain combines TRBV6-5 with TRBJ1-2; TRBD1 is a possible D gene (6 bases). The CDR3 loop spans 13 amino acids. Germline V gene sequence: CDR1 MNHEY, CDR2 SVGAGI. The V end was cut by 2 bases, the J end by 6 bases, with 10 bases between. CDR3 nucleotides: TGTGCCAGCAGTTACCTCGGGGGCGATGGCTACACCTTC. This sequence encodes CASSYLGGDGYTF.

The genes are TRBV5-1 and TRBJ2-3; possible D gene TRBD2, 5 bases. Trimming removed 4 bases from V and 8 bases from J, with 20 bases in between. Germline V gene lookup returns CDR1 SGHRS and CDR2 YFSETQ. The CDR3 has 15 amino acids. CDR3 DNA sequence: TGCGCCAGCAGCGCCTATCGGAGCGGAGATGGTACGCAGTATTTT. Protein sequence: CASSAYRSGDGTQYF.

CDR3 loop: CAWSVAGGLYNEQFF. As DNA, the CDR3 is TGTGCCTGGAGTGTAGCGGGGGGATTATACAATGAGCAGTTCTTC. This rearrangement joins TRBV30 to TRBJ2-1; 9 positions agree with TRBD2. CDR1 GTSNPN and CDR2 SVGIG come from the germline V gene (reference sequence). The CDR3 has 15 amino acids. The junction had 4 bases not matched to a gene; V was cut back by 0 bases and J by 4 bases. The full variable domain, its missing parts supplied by reference TRBV30 and TRBJ2-1, is SQTIHQWPATLVQPVGSPLSLECTVEGTSNPNLYWYRQAAGRGLQLLFYSVGIGQISSEVPQNLSASRPQDRQFILSSKKLLLSDSGFYLCAWSVAGGLYNEQFFGPGTRLTVL.

V is TRBV7-9 and J is TRBJ1-1; D is unclear. The CDR3 consists of 10 residues. Per germline, CDR1 SEHNR and CDR2 FQNEAQ (reference sequence). The germline V and J ends were trimmed by 5 bases and 11 bases, with 9 bases remaining between them. The DNA of the CDR3 is TGTGCCAGCAGCCTCCTTGTGGCTTTCTTT. Encoded protein: CASSLLVAFF.

The CDR3 here is CAIKQGYTGELFF. The CDR3 DNA reads TGTGCCATCAAACAGGGATATACCGGGGAGCTGTTTTTT. V and J are TRBV6-5 and TRBJ2-2, with D maybe TRBD1 (6 bases). The CDR3 totals 13 residues. Germline-derived CDR1 and CDR2 are MNHEY and SVGAGI. V was clipped by 10 bases and J by 5 bases, with 14 bases between them.

The chain is built from TRBV5-1 and TRBJ1-2; 10 bases align to TRBD1. Looked up from germline, CDR1 is SGHRS and CDR2 is YFSETQ. This CDR3 spans 17 amino acids. V trimming: 1 base; J trimming: 8 bases; junction bases outside the gene matches: 14. DNA for the CDR3: TGCGCCAGCAGCTTGTTCCTGGGGGACAGGGGAAGAGGAGGCTACACCTTC. Translated: CASSLFLGDRGRGGYTF. Full variable domain (outside the CDR3, taken from reference TRBV5-1 and TRBJ1-2): KAGVTQTPRYLIKTRGQQVTLSCSPISGHRSVSWYQQTPGQGLQFLFEYFSETQRNKGNFPGRFSGRQFSNSRSEMNVSTLELGDSALYLCASSLFLGDRGRGGYTFGSGTRLTVV.

V is TRBV6-1 and J is TRBJ2-7; D is uncertain. V was pared by 3 bases and J by 4 bases, with 10 bases between. Germline V gene lookup returns CDR1 MNHNS and CDR2 SASEGT. The CDR3 extends over 13 amino acids. The CDR3 coding sequence is TGTGCCAGCAGTGACTTGGTCGGGTACGAGCAGTACTTC. The encoded protein is CASSDLVGYEQYF.

The chain has TRBV29-1 and TRBJ1-1, with no clear D. The V end was cut by 1 base, the J end by 5 bases, with 8 bases between. Looked up from germline, CDR1 is SQVTM and CDR2 is ANQGSEA. The CDR3 has 12 amino acids. CDR3 DNA: TGCAGCGTTGAAGGGTCGGGAACTGAAGCTTTCTTT. It is translated as CSVEGSGTEAFF.

This clone has only one observation. V is TRBV13 and J is TRBJ2-1, with TRBD1 as a possible D gene (5 bases). The V and J ends lost 0 bases and 0 bases respectively, with 6 bases between them. Germline V gene sequence: CDR1 PRHDT, CDR2 FYEKMQ (reference sequence). The CDR3 spans 15 residues. As DNA, the CDR3 is TGTGCCAGCAGCTTAGGCGACAGCTCCTACAATGAGCAGTTCTTC. This translates into CASSLGDSSYNEQFF.

This clone was recorded a few times. The chain employs TRBV11-2 and TRBJ2-7; D is undetermined. Per the germline V gene, CDR1 is SGHAT and CDR2 is FQNNGV. The germline V and J ends were trimmed by 3 bases and 4 bases, with 4 bases remaining between them. This CDR3 is built from 11 residues. The CDR3 sequence: CASSFLYEQYF. The CDR3 DNA reads TGTGCCAGCAGCTTTTTGTACGAGCAGTACTTC.

This clone was detected only a few times. V is TRBV30 and J is TRBJ2-7, with D possibly matching TRBD2 (5 bases). The CDR3 consists of 13 residues. From germline, CDR1 is GTSNPN and CDR2 SVGIG (reference sequence). V was pared by 1 base and J by 0 bases, with 7 bases between. The CDR3 sequence: CAWSDGVSYEQYF. The CDR3 DNA reads as TGTGCCTGGAGTGACGGGGTCTCCTACGAGCAGTACTTC.

This clone was seen a single time. The V and J genes are TRBV5-4 and TRBJ2-6, with TRBD1 matching over 9 bases. Per the germline V gene, CDR1 is SGHNT and CDR2 is YYREEE (reference sequence). This CDR3 is 16 amino acids long. Trimming took 2 bases from V and 3 from J; bases not matched to a gene: 3. CDR3 residues: CASSLQGAYGANVLTF. The DNA for the CDR3 is TGTGCCAGCAGCTTACAGGGGGCGTATGGGGCCAACGTCCTGACTTTC.

This sequence joins TRBV7-7 and TRBJ2-3, with no clear D. Per germline, CDR1 SSHAT and CDR2 FNYEAQ (reference sequence). This CDR3 region has 15 residues. Trimming shortened V by 3 bases and J by 0 bases, and 10 bases separated the two germline ends. The CDR3 coding sequence is TGTGCCAGCAGCTTGGCAGGCTCTAGCACAGATACGCAGTATTTT. As protein: CASSLAGSSTDTQYF.

V gene TRBV5-5 combines with J gene TRBJ2-1, with 13 bases that match TRBD2. V gave up 3 bases and J gave up 9 bases; unmatched junction bases: 6. Germline V lookup: CDR1 SGHKS, CDR2 YYEKEE (reference sequence). The CDR3 is made up of 15 amino acids. CDR3 nucleotide sequence: TGTGCCAGCAGCTGGTCGACTAGCGGGAGGTTTGAGCAGTTCTTC. It encodes CASSWSTSGRFEQFF.

This chain's CDR3 is CASSLGVDTQYF. The CDR3 bases are TGTGCCAGCAGCTTGGGAGTAGATACGCAGTATTTT. The chain recombines TRBV5-6 with TRBJ2-3; no clear D. There are 12 residues in the CDR3. Germline V gene sequence: CDR1 SGHDT, CDR2 YYEEEE. Trimming removed 0 bases from V and 5 bases from J, with 4 bases in between.

The chain is built from TRBV9 and TRBJ2-7; D might be TRBD1 (6 bases). Germline V lookup: CDR1 SGDLS, CDR2 YYNGEE. V was cut by 4 bases and J by 1 base, with 15 bases left in between. The CDR3 covers 15 residues. The CDR3 loop is CASSQGDRLSYEQYF. The DNA of the CDR3 is TGTGCCAGCAGCCAAGGAGACAGGCTTTCCTACGAGCAGTACTTC. Combining the CDR3 with reference TRBV9 and TRBJ2-7 gives the whole variable domain DSGVTQTPKHLITATGQRVTLRCSPRSGDLSVYWYQQSLDQGLQFLIQYYNGEERAKGNILERFSAQQFPDLHSELNLSSLELGDSALYFCASSQGDRLSYEQYFGPGTRLTVT.

This clone was seen only once. The chain joins TRBV10-2 to TRBJ2-7, with TRBD2 matching 11 bases. The CDR3 contains 14 residues. V was pared by 9 bases and J by 3 bases, with 7 bases of the junction left unmatched. Germline CDR1 WSHSY, CDR2 SAAADI. CDR3 sequence reads: CASLGTSGFYEQYF. In nucleotides, the CDR3 is TGCGCCAGTCTCGGGACTAGCGGTTTCTACGAGCAGTACTTC.

The chain combines TRBV27 with TRBJ2-3; D ambiguous. The CDR3 extends over 13 amino acids. The germline V and J ends were trimmed by 1 base and 6 bases, with 8 bases remaining between them. Germline-derived CDR1 and CDR2 are MNHEY and SMNVEV (reference sequence). The CDR3 reads CASSLFQLDTQYF. The CDR3, as DNA: TGTGCCAGCAGTTTATTCCAGTTGGATACGCAGTATTTT.

This clone was seen once. The CDR3 is CASTEVSPIRYEQYF. CDR3 bases: TGTGCCAGCACCGAAGTCTCCCCTATCCGCTACGAGCAGTACTTC. The J gene is TRBJ2-7, the V gene TRBV21-1; the tabulated D call, TRBD2, remains unverified against the DNA. TRBV21-1 is labeled a pseudogene. The CDR3 spans 15 residues.